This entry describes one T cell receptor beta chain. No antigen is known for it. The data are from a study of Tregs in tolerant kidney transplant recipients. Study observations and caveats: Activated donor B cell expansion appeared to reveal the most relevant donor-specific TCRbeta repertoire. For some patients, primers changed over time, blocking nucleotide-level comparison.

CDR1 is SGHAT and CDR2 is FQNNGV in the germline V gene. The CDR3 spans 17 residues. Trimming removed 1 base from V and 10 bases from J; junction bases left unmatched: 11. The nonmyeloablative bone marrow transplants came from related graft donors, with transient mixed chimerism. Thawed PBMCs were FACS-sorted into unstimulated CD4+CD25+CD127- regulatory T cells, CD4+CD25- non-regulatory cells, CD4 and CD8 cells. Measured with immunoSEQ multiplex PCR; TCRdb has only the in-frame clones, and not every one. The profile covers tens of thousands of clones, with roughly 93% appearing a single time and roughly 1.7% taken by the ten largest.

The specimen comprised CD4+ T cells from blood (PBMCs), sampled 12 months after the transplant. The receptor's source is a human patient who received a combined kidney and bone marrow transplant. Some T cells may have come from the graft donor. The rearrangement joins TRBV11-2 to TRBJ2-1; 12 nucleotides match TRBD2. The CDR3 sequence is CASSLVLWTSGASEQFF. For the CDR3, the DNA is TGTGCCAGCAGCTTAGTTTTATGGACTAGCGGGGCTTCGGAGCAGTTCTTC.